These T cell receptor beta chains were read from a single sample in a study of T cell repertoires in cytomegalovirus infection. These receptors are not linked to any known antigen. TCRdb ran MiXCR on the reads and lists one entry per CDR3 protein. Among about a million distinct CDR3 sequences listed, approximately 32% were seen once. The specimen was cultured CD8+ T cells from PBMCs, collected from culture after CMV antigen stimulation. These receptors all come from a human donor in good health (CMV status not recorded). Some clones in this sample may be carry-over from other donors' samples. CDR3s include the opening cysteine and the closing phenylalanine or tryptophan. The order of the fields is V gene, CDR3 length, clone size, J gene, D gene, CDR3 DNA, CDR3 protein. A D gene is named only where the DNA matches it firmly. For some rows the clone size is stated as once, few or many, or as a class when expanded; others skip it.

TRBV10-3	16	few	TRBJ2-3	NA	TGTGCCATCAGTGAGGGTCCGGGACCGAGCACAGATACGCAGTATTTT	CAISEGPGPSTDTQYF
TRBV10-3	16	NA	TRBJ1-3	TRBD1	TGTGCCATCAGTGTATGGGACAGGAACTCTGGAAACACCATATATTTT	CAISVWDRNSGNTIYF
TRBV3-1	15	NA	TRBJ2-1	TRBD1	TGTGCCAGCAGCCAATTGGGACAGGGGAGCAATGAGCAGTTCTTC	CASSQLGQGSNEQFF
TRBV3-1	15	few	TRBJ1-2	NA	TGTGCCAGCAGCCAAGTGGGGCGGACGTACTATGGCTACACCTTC	CASSQVGRTYYGYTF
TRBV12-3/TRBV12-4	13	few	TRBJ2-1	TRBD2	TGTGCCAGCAGCGCGACTAGCGGTGATGAGCAGTTCTTC	CASSATSGDEQFF
TRBV5-5	14	few	TRBJ2-2	NA	TGTGCCAGCAGCTTGGTACAGTCCACCGGGGAGCTGTTTTTT	CASSLVQSTGELFF
TRBV3-1	14	NA	TRBJ2-5	TRBD2	TGTGCCAGCAGCCAACTAGCGGGGAGGGAGACCCAGTACTTC	CASSQLAGRETQYF
TRBV6-6	14	NA	TRBJ2-5	TRBD1	TGTGCCAGCAGTTACTTGGACAGGGTCGAGACCCAGTACTTC	CASSYLDRVETQYF
TRBV6-2/TRBV6-3	16	NA	TRBJ1-1	TRBD1	TGTGCCAGCAGTCTAGGGACAGTGAGGAGAAACACTGAAGCTTTCTTT	CASSLGTVRRNTEAFF
TRBV7-9	15	few	TRBJ2-5	TRBD1	TGTGCCAGCAGGAGGGGGACGACAGGGCTTGAGACCCAGTACTTC	CASRRGTTGLETQYF
TRBV7-9	17	NA	TRBJ1-2	NA	TGTGCCAGCAGCTTTGGATGGCCGGGGGCACGGGGCTATGGCTACACCTTC	CASSFGWPGARGYGYTF
TRBV27	14	NA	TRBJ1-1	NA	TGTGCCAGCAGGATAGGGACGGTGAACACTGAAGCTTTCTTT	CASRIGTVNTEAFF
TRBV7-9	16	NA	TRBJ1-5	NA	TGTGCCAGCAGCTTAGGTCGCCCAGGTTTCGATCAGCCCCAGCATTTT	CASSLGRPGFDQPQHF
TRBV18	15	NA	TRBJ2-1	NA	TGTGCCAGCTCACCCGACACCTACTCCTACAATGAGCAGTTCTTC	CASSPDTYSYNEQFF
TRBV20-1	14	few	TRBJ2-6	NA	TGCAGTGCTACCAACAGGGCTGGGGCCAACGTCCTGACTTTC	CSATNRAGANVLTF
TRBV27	14	few	TRBJ1-1	TRBD1	TGTGCCAGCAGCTGGGGACAGGGGGCCGTCGGAGCTTTCTTT	CASSWGQGAVGAFF
TRBV7-6	18	NA	TRBJ2-3	NA	TGTGCCAGCAGCTCACGTCCGGGACCCCCTGACTTTGGGGATACGCAGTATTTT	CASSSRPGPPDFGDTQYF
TRBV10-3	12	NA	TRBJ2-3	NA	TGTGCCATCAGGATTGCAACAGATACGCAGTATTTT	CAIRIATDTQYF
TRBV5-1	11	NA	TRBJ1-1	NA	TGCGCCAGCCGCGGGGGGCCTGAAGCTTTCTTT	CASRGGPEAFF
TRBV20-1	18	few	TRBJ2-5	TRBD1	TGCAGTGCTAGTATCGAAAGGGCCCGAAACAGGGGTGGAGAGACCCAGTACTTC	CSASIERARNRGGETQYF
TRBV12-5	14	NA	TRBJ1-5	NA	TGTGCTTGTCAGACAGGAATTAGCAATCAGCCCCAGCATTTT	CACQTGISNQPQHF
TRBV4-1	15	few	TRBJ2-1	TRBD2	TGCGCCAGCAGCCACGGACTAGCGGGGGGTAATGAGCAGTTCTTC	CASSHGLAGGNEQFF
TRBV27	13	NA	TRBJ2-1	NA	TGTGCCAGCAGTTGGACAGAGATTAATGAGCAGTTCTTC	CASSWTEINEQFF
TRBV6-8	15	NA	TRBJ1-5	TRBD1	TGTGCCAGCAGTTATTCACAGGGGGCGGTTCAGCCCCAGCATTTT	CASSYSQGAVQPQHF
TRBV10-3	14	many	TRBJ2-1	TRBD1	TGTGCCATCAGTGAGTCCGAGGGGGCTAATGAGCAGTTCTTC	CAISESEGANEQFF
TRBV7-3	13	NA	TRBJ2-1	NA	TGTGCCAGCAGCTTACGGAAGTTCGATGAGCAGTTCTTC	CASSLRKFDEQFF
TRBV27	15	few	TRBJ1-6	NA	TGTGCCAGCAGTTTAAGTGGGGCAAATAATTCACCCCTCCACTTT	CASSLSGANNSPLHF
TRBV6-5	15	NA	TRBJ1-2	NA	TGTGCCAGCAGTTACTCGAGCTACAGGGACTATGGCTACACCTTC	CASSYSSYRDYGYTF
TRBV10-3	15	NA	TRBJ2-1	TRBD1	TGTGCCATCATGAAGGCTGGACAGGAGTACAATGAGCAGTTCTTC	CAIMKAGQEYNEQFF
TRBV7-8	15	many	TRBJ2-7	TRBD2	TGTGCCAGCAGCCGTTCTACTAGCGGGGGATTCGAGCAGTACTTC	CASSRSTSGGFEQYF
TRBV25-1	15	few	TRBJ1-1	TRBD1	TGTGCCAGCAGTGTTTTGACAGGGATGAACACTGAAGCTTTCTTT	CASSVLTGMNTEAFF
TRBV4-1	17	once	TRBJ1-2	NA	TGCGCCAGCAGCCTTTTGTCCCAGGACATGTCGAACTATGGCTACACCTTC	CASSLLSQDMSNYGYTF
TRBV7-6	13	NA	TRBJ2-1	TRBD1	TGTGCCAGCAGCTTAGGACAGGGGAAGGAGCAGTTCTTC	CASSLGQGKEQFF
TRBV6-2/TRBV6-3	15	few	TRBJ2-1	NA	TGTGCCAGCAGTTATGGAGTCCCCTCGGGGAATGAGCAGTTCTTC	CASSYGVPSGNEQFF
TRBV6-5	15	few	TRBJ2-5	TRBD2	TGTGCCAGCAGTTCCGTAGCGGGGCGCCAAGAGACCCAGTACTTC	CASSSVAGRQETQYF
TRBV6-2/TRBV6-3	13	few	TRBJ2-5	NA	TGTGCCAGCAGTTACGGGCCCGGGGAGACCCAGTACTTC	CASSYGPGETQYF
TRBV11-3	14	few	TRBJ2-3	NA	TGTGCCAGCAGCTTATTCGCTTTCCCAGATACGCAGTATTTT	CASSLFAFPDTQYF
TRBV4-3	15	NA	TRBJ1-5	NA	TGCGCCAGCAGCCAAGATCAGGGTCTGGGACAGCCCCAGCATTTT	CASSQDQGLGQPQHF
TRBV5-6	15	NA	TRBJ2-7	NA	TGTGTCAGCAGCATTGGGACATCCGGCGCCTACGAGCAGTACTTC	CVSSIGTSGAYEQYF